A selection of T cell receptor beta chains follows, all from one sample in a study of CD4+ T cells in melanoma. The protocol was immunoSEQ multiplex PCR, while the TCRdb copy is restricted to in-frame clones and leaves out a portion. Of tens of thousands of clones listed, nearly 70% were seen once; the top ten hold roughly 4.4%. Sequencing used tumor tissue. The receptors here all came from a human donor with melanoma. Each CDR3 is given without its conserved first and last residue. D genes are given only for firm matches. Not all rows give a size; the values are once, few, many and, for expanded clones, a class.

>TRBJ2-7|TRBV4-2|-|few
ASSQDGKQY
>TRBJ2-7|TRBV11-2|TRBD1|-
ASSRYRGSYEQY
>TRBJ2-1|TRBV5-1|-|-
ASSLAHLDNEQF
>TRBJ2-3|TRBV30|TRBD1|-
AWMLRQGRPSTDTQY
>TRBJ1-1|TRBV11-2|-|-
ASTLFGEAF
>TRBJ1-2|TRBV7-6|-|many
ASSLQQSYGYT
>TRBJ2-5|TRBV2|-|once
ASSDPAEGGETQY
>TRBJ2-2|TRBV19|TRBD1|few
ASRGQGHTGELF
>TRBJ1-4|TRBV5-6|TRBD1|-
ASRDRLRGEKLF
>TRBJ1-4|TRBV7-6|-|-
ASSLLGGTNEKLF
>TRBJ2-7|TRBV27|TRBD1|many
ASSLSRQGVSEQY
>TRBJ1-2|TRBV4-3|-|-
ASSPQAGSYGYT
>TRBJ1-2|TRBV7-9|TRBD1|once
ASSFEQGTNYGYT
>TRBJ1-5|TRBV27|-|medium-sized
ASSLTRDTTPQH
>TRBJ1-1|TRBV7-6|-|-
ASSFGDETGAAF
>TRBJ2-3|TRBV11-2|TRBD1|-
ASSLVTGDDTQY
>TRBJ1-2|TRBV7-2|TRBD1|once
ASSSGQGEPYGYT
>TRBJ1-3|TRBV28|TRBD1|-
ASRQGAGNTIY
>TRBJ1-1|TRBV9|-|-
ASSVVWGDGEAF
>TRBJ2-5|TRBV10-1|TRBD1|-
ASSDKGTGDETQY
>TRBJ2-3|TRBV9|-|-
ASSGGNDFGDPRDTQY
>TRBJ1-1|TRBV10-3|-|-
AISSWGNTEAF
>TRBJ1-5|TRBV4-1|-|-
ASSPVSGNSNQPQH
>TRBJ2-3|TRBV7-7|-|-
ASSSRGDRDTQY
>TRBJ1-1|TRBV7-3|-|-
ASSLAQTEAF
>TRBJ2-7|TRBV29-1|TRBD2|medium-sized
SAGRDYSYEQY
>TRBJ2-5|TRBV7-9|-|-
ASSLFFTDEETQY
>TRBJ1-1|TRBV9|TRBD1|-
ASSPGGRMNTEAF
>TRBJ1-2|TRBV5-5|-|many
ASSWQGWDGYT
>TRBJ2-3|TRBV5-1|-|-
ASSLGTYRDTQY
>TRBJ1-4|TRBV7-6|-|many
ASSFGGAIEKLF
>TRBJ2-6|TRBV5-1|-|-
ASSLGQVLSGANVLT
>TRBJ2-2|TRBV6-5|-|-
ASSELGGELF
>TRBJ2-5|TRBV27|-|-
ASRDFETQY
>TRBJ2-1|TRBV6-5|-|-
ASSYSIGTPDVEQF
>TRBJ1-2|TRBV6-1|-|-
ASFLGDGYT
>TRBJ2-2|TRBV28|-|-
ASSFRGWTGELF
>TRBJ2-3|TRBV5-1|-|-
ASSQEPRSTDTQY
>TRBJ1-6|TRBV7-9|-|-
ASSLTGNYYNSPLH
>TRBJ1-6|TRBV5-8|TRBD1|-
ASSLDREGPDSPLH
>TRBJ2-3|TRBV5-4|TRBD2|-
ASSSRLAVSTDTQY
>TRBJ2-2|TRBV2|-|-
ASGIYYTGELF
>TRBJ2-3|TRBV14|-|-
ASSQLAIGTDTQY
>TRBJ2-7|TRBV28|TRBD2|-
ASSLFPSGGTYEQY
>TRBJ1-5|TRBV9|TRBD1|-
ASSAGGRSNQPQH
>TRBJ2-5|TRBV6-1|-|-
ASSEQDGSQETQY
>TRBJ2-1|TRBV15|TRBD1|-
ATSVRQGVNEQF
>TRBJ2-2|TRBV15|TRBD2|few
ATSDLPGGNTGELF